This TCR beta chain came from a study of CD8+ T cells in alopecia areata. This clone was counted at least ten times. Stated treatment: oral pan-JAK inhibitor, 5-10 mg twice daily. Following extraction, RNA underwent reverse transcription to cDNA, which served as the sequencing template. The repertoire was sequenced with immunoSEQ multiplex PCR; TCRdb's copy has only in-frame clones and lacks some. The table records some 150,000 clones, roughly 50% of them present only once. Sequencing was performed on CD4+ T cells sorted from blood, taken between weeks 55 and 70, from a patient treated with tofacitinib. The origin of this receptor is a human donor with alopecia areata.

The CDR3 is CASHAGGEQYF. As DNA, the CDR3 is TGTGCCAGCCATGCAGGGGGCGAGCAGTACTTC. The chain is built from TRBV6-6 and TRBJ2-7, with 7 bases aligning to TRBD1. V was pared by 8 bases and J by 6 bases, with 4 bases of the junction left unmatched. The CDR3 length is 11 residues. Germline values: CDR1 MNHNY, CDR2 SVGAGI (reference sequence).